This TCR beta chain was sequenced for a study of shared clonotypes between healthy human individuals. The repertoire was sequenced with immunoSEQ multiplex PCR; TCRdb's copy has only in-frame clones and lacks some. The sample holds 2 million to 2.5 million clones, 85% to 95% seen once. The CDR3 is made up of 15 amino acids. Per germline, CDR1 LNHDA and CDR2 SQIVND (reference sequence). J lost 4 bases, V lost 7 bases, and 9 bases had no gene match. The receptor was derived from a man younger than 35 in good health. Some clones in this sample may be carry-over from other donors' samples. Sequencing input: naive CD4+ T cells from PBMCs. Noted subset: CD45RA+ positively selected. The chain couples TRBV19 to TRBJ2-7; TRBD2 matches 11 bases. CDR3 in DNA: TGTGCCAGTACCACCGGGACTAGCGGCGGTTACGAGCAGTACTTC. It is translated as CASTTGTSGGYEQYF.